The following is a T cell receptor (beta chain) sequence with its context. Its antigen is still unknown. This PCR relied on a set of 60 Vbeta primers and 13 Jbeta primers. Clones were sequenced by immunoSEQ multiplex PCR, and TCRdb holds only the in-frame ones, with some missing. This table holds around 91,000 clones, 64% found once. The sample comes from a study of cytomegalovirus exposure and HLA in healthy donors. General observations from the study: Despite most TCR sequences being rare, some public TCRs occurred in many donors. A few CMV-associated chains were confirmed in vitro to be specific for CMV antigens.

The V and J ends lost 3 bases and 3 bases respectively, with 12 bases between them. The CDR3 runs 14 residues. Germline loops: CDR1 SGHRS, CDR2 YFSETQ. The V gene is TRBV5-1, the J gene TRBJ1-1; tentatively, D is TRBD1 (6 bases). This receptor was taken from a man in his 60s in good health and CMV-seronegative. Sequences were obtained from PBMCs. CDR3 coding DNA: TGCGCCAGCAGCTGGCAGGGGCGGGACACTGAAGCTTTCTTT. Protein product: CASSWQGRDTEAFF.